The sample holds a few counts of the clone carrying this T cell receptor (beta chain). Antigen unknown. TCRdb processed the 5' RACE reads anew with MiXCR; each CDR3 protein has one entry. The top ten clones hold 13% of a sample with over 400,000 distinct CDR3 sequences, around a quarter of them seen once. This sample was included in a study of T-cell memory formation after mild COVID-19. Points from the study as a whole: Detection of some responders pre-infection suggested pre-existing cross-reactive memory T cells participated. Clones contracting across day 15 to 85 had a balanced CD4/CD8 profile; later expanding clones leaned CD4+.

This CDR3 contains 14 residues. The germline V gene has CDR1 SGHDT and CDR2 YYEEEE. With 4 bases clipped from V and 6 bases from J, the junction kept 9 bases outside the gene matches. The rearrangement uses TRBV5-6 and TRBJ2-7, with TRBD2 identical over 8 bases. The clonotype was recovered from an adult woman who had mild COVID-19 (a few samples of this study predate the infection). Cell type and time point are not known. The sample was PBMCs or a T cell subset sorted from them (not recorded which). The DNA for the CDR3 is TGTGCCAGCAGCCGCACGGGGACTAGTCGCGAGCAGTACTTC. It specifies CASSRTGTSREQYF.